This T cell receptor (beta chain) was identified during a study of TIL therapy for anti-PD-1-resistant metastatic lung cancer. In the study overall: Tumors were harvested before any PD-1/PD-L1 blockade. Median tumor PD-L1 proportion score was roughly 5.8%. Median tumor mutation burden was under 1.6 mutations per megabase.

The immunoSEQ assay was v3. TCRdb's copy holds only in-frame clones and misses some; the assay was immunoSEQ multiplex PCR. The sample consists of approximately 22,000 clones, 60% to 80% of them appearing once. Specified time point: pre-treatment sample, taken before nivolumab and TIL therapy. V trimming: 6 bases; J trimming: 5 bases; junction bases outside the gene matches: 14. The CDR3 runs to 16 residues. Germline CDR1 and CDR2: SGHTA and FQGNSA. The sequences come from blood, collected at baseline. This receptor was taken from a person aged 25-85 years with non-small cell lung cancer. V is TRBV7-2 and J is TRBJ2-5; 8 nucleotides align to TRBD2. CDR3 region: CASRPAGGASRETQYF. The CDR3 nucleotides are TGTGCCAGCAGACCGGCCGGGGGGGCCTCCCGGGAGACCCAGTACTTC.